Listed below are T cell receptor beta chains from one sample, sequenced in a study of identical twins. In TCRdb, the 5' RACE reads were re-called with MiXCR into one record per CDR3 protein. The table shows about 520,000 distinct CDR3 sequences, with less than 25% occurring only once. These same data were also listed under a study on T cells expressing NK-cell markers.

The sample taken for sequencing was CD4+ T cells sorted from blood. The receptors were sampled from a woman between 18 and 29 years old in good health. Each CDR3 is given without its conserved first and last residue.

j_call v_call cdr3_aa
TRBJ2-2 TRBV10-3 AIKTTSGADTGELF
TRBJ2-3 TRBV6-1 ASSFGLADRDTQY
TRBJ2-1 TRBV10-3 AISPARKGNNEQF
TRBJ2-1 TRBV7-2 ASSPQHAAENEQF
TRBJ2-7 TRBV20-1 SGVSDTYEQY
TRBJ2-7 TRBV20-1 SARPSDRGLLEQY
TRBJ2-5 TRBV18 ASSPRTSRRGQETQY
TRBJ2-1 TRBV12-3/TRBV12-4 ASSLSGTSDEQF
TRBJ2-1 TRBV6-5 ASSSPFRGGYNEQF
TRBJ1-4 TRBV29-1 SAKDRGREKLF
TRBJ2-2 TRBV10-3 AITGTNTGELF
TRBJ1-2 TRBV11-2 ASSFSLGDGYT
TRBJ1-2 TRBV10-3 AIISSGQGGYT
TRBJ2-5 TRBV7-2 ASSPQGSGTVN
TRBJ2-3 TRBV9 ASSVGLAYTDTQY
TRBJ2-3 TRBV24-1 ATSDPWTSGNGTDTQY
TRBJ2-5 TRBV5-5 ASSLPESQETQY
TRBJ1-2 TRBV7-2 ASSLSGRGGYT
TRBJ2-7 TRBV29-1 SVGTWNEQY
TRBJ2-3 TRBV20-1 SASLRFTDTQY
TRBJ2-7 TRBV4-3 ASSQQAGGPYEQY
TRBJ2-1 TRBV10-3 AISAGLAGGLLEQF
TRBJ1-2 TRBV9 ASSVDRGSYGYT
TRBJ1-3 TRBV10-3 ASRTGSINTIY
TRBJ1-5 TRBV12-3/TRBV12-4 ASRSQGLSNQPQH
TRBJ2-5 TRBV6-5 ASSYSGLSGQY
TRBJ2-3 TRBV6-5 ASSYSIAGGRDTQY
TRBJ1-2 TRBV5-5 ASSPITGTGNYYGYT
TRBJ2-5 TRBV14 ASSQDRGPWETQY
TRBJ1-1 TRBV5-1 ASSLKGEGTEAF
TRBJ2-7 TRBV2 ASKWTGSYEQY
TRBJ1-1 TRBV7-7 ASSAGLNTEAF
TRBJ1-2 TRBV5-6 ASSSTGTGGIGYT
TRBJ2-3 TRBV12-3/TRBV12-4 ASSSLLGGSTDTQY
TRBJ1-5 TRBV7-8 ASSLLLADSNQPQH
TRBJ2-7 TRBV18 ASSPSTDILT
TRBJ2-1 TRBV7-8 ASSLIPNEQF
TRBJ2-3 TRBV29-1 SAYGRGSTDTQY
TRBJ2-7 TRBV18 ASSPTTGEQY
TRBJ2-1 TRBV5-1 ASSRTGPLNEQF
TRBJ2-7 TRBV12-3/TRBV12-4 ASSLVAGGSHEQY
TRBJ1-1 TRBV29-1 SVVGWAEAF
TRBJ2-7 TRBV3-1 ASSQDGWGENEQY
TRBJ2-1 TRBV7-2 ASSYPGTSGTNEQF
TRBJ1-2 TRBV4-3 ASSVTPQGNYGYT
TRBJ2-7 TRBV29-1 SVDDSSGSQQY
TRBJ2-7 TRBV3-1 ASSRGTSRY
TRBJ2-6 TRBV20-1 SARPSSGANVLT
TRBJ1-1 TRBV20-1 SASGPNMNTEAF
TRBJ1-6 TRBV6-5 ASSYSGGGTHNSPLH
TRBJ2-6 TRBV25-1 ASSEWGSGANVLT
TRBJ2-2 TRBV5-6 ASSLLGTGFRSGELF
TRBJ2-1 TRBV10-3 AISEVVWVPNEQF
TRBJ1-2 TRBV20-1 SAKTANYGYT